The 12 T cell receptor beta chains reported below all come from one sample, sequenced in a study of T cell responses to AZD1222 COVID-19 vaccine. Using immunoSEQ multiplex PCR, the repertoire was profiled, and TCRdb retains in-frame clones only, with some absent. In the table there are around 140,000 clones, roughly 92% of which are singletons. Sequencing used peripheral blood, obtained on day 0 of AZD1222 vaccination. Source of these receptors: an adult in good health.

This clone appeared once. This chain uses TRBV28 with TRBJ1-4; D remains unclear. Deletions cut 5 bases from V and 8 bases from J, with 12 bases between. Germline CDR1 reads MDHEN; CDR2 reads SYDVKM. This CDR3 is built from 13 residues. The CDR3 region has the DNA TGTGCCAGCAGTCGACACGACGAGGAAAAACTGTTTTTT. It codes for CASSRHDEEKLFF.

This sequence joins TRBV7-9 and TRBJ1-3; no clear D. Trimming cost V 1 base and J 1 base, with 8 bases left between them. Germline CDR1 SEHNR, CDR2 FQNEAQ (reference sequence). CDR3 size: 15 residues. The CDR3 nucleotides read TGTGCCAGCAGCTTAGAACCCAATTCTGGAAACACCATATATTTT. It is translated as CASSLEPNSGNTIYF.

This chain links TRBV5-1 with TRBJ1-2; 9 bases are a match to TRBD1. Germline V lookup: CDR1 SGHRS, CDR2 YFSETQ. V shed 4 bases, J shed 4 bases, and the junction held 5 bases outside the gene matches. This CDR3 region has 14 residues. The CDR3 is CASSATQGAYGYTF. The CDR3 DNA is TGCGCCAGCAGCGCAACACAGGGGGCCTATGGCTACACCTTC.

The chain employs TRBV11-2 and TRBJ2-3; 10 bases fit TRBD1. Trimming took 8 bases from V and 3 from J; bases not matched to a gene: 8. From germline, CDR1 is SGHAT and CDR2 FQNNGV. There are 15 residues in the CDR3. The DNA for the CDR3 is TGTGCCAGCTTAGAAGGGACAGGGGTAACAGATACGCAGTATTTT. Translation gives CASLEGTGVTDTQYF.

V gene TRBV18 combines with J gene TRBJ1-2; D may be TRBD1 (5 bases). Germline assignment: CDR1 KGHSH and CDR2 LQKENI. The V and J ends lost 3 bases and 3 bases respectively, with 11 bases between them. The CDR3 extends over 14 amino acids. The CDR3, as DNA: TGTGCCAGCTCACCTACTCCGGGACACTATGGCTACACCTTC. Protein product: CASSPTPGHYGYTF.

V gene TRBV6-1 combines with J gene TRBJ2-7, with TRBD1 matching over 9 bases. V gave up 3 bases and J gave up 2 bases; unmatched junction bases: 11. The germline V gene has CDR1 MNHNS and CDR2 SASEGT. The CDR3 loop spans 17 amino acids. The CDR3 loop is CASSDADGTGPTYEQYF. The CDR3 region has the DNA TGTGCCAGCAGTGACGCGGACGGGACAGGGCCAACCTACGAGCAGTACTTC.

The chain joins TRBV2 to TRBJ2-7; 8 bases fit TRBD2. With 6 bases clipped from V and 0 bases from J, the junction kept 1 base outside the gene matches. In germline, CDR1 is SNHLY, CDR2 FYNNEI. The CDR3 totals 13 residues. CDR3 nucleotides: TGTGCCAGCAGAAGCGGGAGCTCCTACGAGCAGTACTTC. This sequence encodes CASRSGSSYEQYF.

The chain combines TRBV12-3 or TRBV12-4 with TRBJ1-1; maybe TRBD1 (5 bases). Trimming removed 6 bases at V and 4 bases at J, with 12 bases between. The CDR3 has 13 residues. The CDR3 reads CASSGGLATEAFF. DNA of the CDR3: TGTGCCAGCAGCGGGGGTTTGGCCACTGAAGCTTTCTTT.

This chain links TRBV28 with TRBJ1-5; the match to TRBD1 covers 7 bases. V was clipped by 5 bases and J by 7 bases; unmatched bases: 11. The germline gives CDR1 MDHEN, CDR2 SYDVKM. This CDR3 has 15 residues. The CDR3 coding sequence is TGTGCCAGCAGTCCACCGACAGGGCTGACCCAGCCCCAGCATTTT. Translation: CASSPPTGLTQPQHF.

The chain joins TRBV7-8 to TRBJ1-4, with D maybe TRBD1 (5 bases). CDR3 length equals 17 residues. Germline-derived CDR1 and CDR2 are SGHVS and FQNEAQ. Trimming pared 1 base from V and 7 bases from J, leaving 19 bases between. In nucleotides, the CDR3 is TGTGCCAGCAGCTTAGAGCGGTTGCGCCCTCAGGGTGAAAAACTGTTTTTT. Residues: CASSLERLRPQGEKLFF.

This clone was observed once. The chain couples TRBV19 to TRBJ2-3, with D perhaps TRBD2 (5 bases). The CDR3 covers 14 residues. V was pared by 3 bases and J by 2 bases, with 9 bases between. CDR1 LNHDA and CDR2 SQIVND come from the germline V gene (reference sequence). CDR3 region: CASSIRDSTDTQYF. The DNA of the CDR3 is TGTGCCAGTAGTATCCGGGATTCCACAGATACGCAGTATTTT.

This clone was observed once. V gene TRBV24-1 combines with J gene TRBJ1-1; D possibly corresponds to TRBD1 (6 bases). The CDR3 runs to 12 residues. Between the trimmed V and J ends, which lost 7 bases and 4 bases, there was a span of 9 bases. In germline, CDR1 is KGHDR, CDR2 SFDVKD. CDR3 loop: CATSRGGTEAFF. The DNA of the CDR3 is TGTGCCACCAGCAGGGGAGGCACTGAAGCTTTCTTT.